This T cell receptor (beta chain) was captured by sequencing in a study of blood T cells in healthy people across ages. Combining a sample-barcoded 5' primer with a J-beta primer mix, a second PCR ran for roughly 7 to 11 cycles. Via MiXCR, TCRdb re-called the 5' RACE reads, giving one row per CDR3 protein. The data hold approximately 1.5 million distinct CDR3 sequences, with around 35% observed a single time. Only one count was recorded for this clonotype. The source material was blood. This TCR came from a woman in her twenties or thirties in good health.

The CDR3 DNA reads TGTGCCAGCAGCTTTGGGGCTGATTTAGGCAATCAGCCCCAGCATTTT. Its protein is CASSFGADLGNQPQHF. V gene TRBV5-5 combines with J gene TRBJ1-5, with D perhaps matching TRBD1 (5 bases). Trimming pared 2 bases from V and 2 bases from J, leaving 14 bases between. The CDR3 contains 16 residues. Germline V gene sequence: CDR1 SGHKS, CDR2 YYEKEE (reference sequence).